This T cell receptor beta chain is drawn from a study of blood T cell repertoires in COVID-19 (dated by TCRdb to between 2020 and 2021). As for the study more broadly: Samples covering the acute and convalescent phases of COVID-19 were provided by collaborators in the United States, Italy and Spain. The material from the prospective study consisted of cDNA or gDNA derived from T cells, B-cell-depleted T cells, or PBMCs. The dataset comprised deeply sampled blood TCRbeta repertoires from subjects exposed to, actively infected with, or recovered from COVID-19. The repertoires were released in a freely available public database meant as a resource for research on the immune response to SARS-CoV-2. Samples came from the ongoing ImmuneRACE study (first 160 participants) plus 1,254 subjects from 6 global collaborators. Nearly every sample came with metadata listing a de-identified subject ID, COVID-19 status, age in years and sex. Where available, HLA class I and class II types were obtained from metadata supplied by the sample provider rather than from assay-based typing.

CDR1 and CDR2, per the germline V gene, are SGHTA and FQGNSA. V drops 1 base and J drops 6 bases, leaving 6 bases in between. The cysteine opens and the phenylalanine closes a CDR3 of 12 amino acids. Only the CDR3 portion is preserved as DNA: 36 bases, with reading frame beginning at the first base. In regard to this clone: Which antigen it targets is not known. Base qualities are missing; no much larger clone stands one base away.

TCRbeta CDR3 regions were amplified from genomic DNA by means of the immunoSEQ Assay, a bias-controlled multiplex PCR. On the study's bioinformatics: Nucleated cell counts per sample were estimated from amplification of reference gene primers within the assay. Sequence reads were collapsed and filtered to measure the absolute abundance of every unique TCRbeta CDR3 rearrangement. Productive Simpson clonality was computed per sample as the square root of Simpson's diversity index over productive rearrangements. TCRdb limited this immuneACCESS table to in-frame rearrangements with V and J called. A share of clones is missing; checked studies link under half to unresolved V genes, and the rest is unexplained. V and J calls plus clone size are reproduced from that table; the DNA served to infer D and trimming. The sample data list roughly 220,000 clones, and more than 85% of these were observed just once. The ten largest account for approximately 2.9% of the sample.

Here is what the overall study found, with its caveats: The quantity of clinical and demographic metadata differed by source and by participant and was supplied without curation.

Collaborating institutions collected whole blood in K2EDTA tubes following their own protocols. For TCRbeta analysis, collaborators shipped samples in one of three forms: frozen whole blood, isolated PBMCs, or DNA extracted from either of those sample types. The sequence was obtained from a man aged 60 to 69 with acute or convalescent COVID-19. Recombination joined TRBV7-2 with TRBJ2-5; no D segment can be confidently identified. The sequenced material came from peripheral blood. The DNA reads TGTGCCAGCAGCTTAGATTCCAAGACCCAGTACTTC. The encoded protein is CASSLDSKTQYF.